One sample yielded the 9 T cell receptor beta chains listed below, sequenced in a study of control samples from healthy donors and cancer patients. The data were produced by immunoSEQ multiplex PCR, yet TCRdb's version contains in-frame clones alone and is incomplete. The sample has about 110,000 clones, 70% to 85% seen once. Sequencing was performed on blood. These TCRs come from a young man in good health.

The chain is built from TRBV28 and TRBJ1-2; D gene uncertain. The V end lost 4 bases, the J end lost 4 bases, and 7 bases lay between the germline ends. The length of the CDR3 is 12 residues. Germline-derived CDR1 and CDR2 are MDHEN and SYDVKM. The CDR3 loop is CASSYELYGYTF. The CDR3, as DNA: TGTGCCAGCAGTTATGAACTCTATGGCTACACCTTC.

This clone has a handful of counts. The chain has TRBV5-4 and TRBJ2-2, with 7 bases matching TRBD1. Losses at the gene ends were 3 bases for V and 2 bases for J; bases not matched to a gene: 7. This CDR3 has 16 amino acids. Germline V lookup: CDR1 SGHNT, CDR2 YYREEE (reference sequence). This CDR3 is CASSSRDSHNTGELFF. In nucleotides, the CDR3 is TGTGCCAGCAGCTCCCGGGACAGCCATAACACCGGGGAGCTGTTTTTT. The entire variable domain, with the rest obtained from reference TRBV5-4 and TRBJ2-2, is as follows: ETGVTQSPTHLIKTRGQQVTLRCSSQSGHNTVSWYQQALGQGPQFIFQYYREEENGRGNFPPRFSGLQFPNYSSELNVNALELDDSALYLCASSSRDSHNTGELFFGEGSRLTVL.

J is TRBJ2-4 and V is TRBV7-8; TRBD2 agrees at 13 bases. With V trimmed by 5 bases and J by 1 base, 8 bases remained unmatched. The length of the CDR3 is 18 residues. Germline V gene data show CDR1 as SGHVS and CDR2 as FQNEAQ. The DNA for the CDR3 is TGTGCCAGCAGCCCCGGGACTAGCGGGATTTTGGCCAAAAACATTCAGTACTTC. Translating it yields CASSPGTSGILAKNIQYF.

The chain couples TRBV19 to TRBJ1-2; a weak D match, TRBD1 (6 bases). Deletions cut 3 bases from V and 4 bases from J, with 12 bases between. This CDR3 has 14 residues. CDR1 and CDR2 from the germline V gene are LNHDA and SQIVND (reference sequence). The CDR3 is CASSIEGRGYGYTF. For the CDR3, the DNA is TGTGCCAGTAGTATTGAAGGCAGGGGCTATGGCTACACCTTC.

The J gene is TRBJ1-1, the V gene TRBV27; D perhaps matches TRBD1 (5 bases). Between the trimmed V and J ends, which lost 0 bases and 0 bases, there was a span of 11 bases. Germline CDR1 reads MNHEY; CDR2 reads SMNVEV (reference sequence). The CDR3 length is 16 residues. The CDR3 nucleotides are TGTGCCAGCAGTTTATCGGGGCGGGCTCTGAACACTGAAGCTTTCTTT. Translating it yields CASSLSGRALNTEAFF.

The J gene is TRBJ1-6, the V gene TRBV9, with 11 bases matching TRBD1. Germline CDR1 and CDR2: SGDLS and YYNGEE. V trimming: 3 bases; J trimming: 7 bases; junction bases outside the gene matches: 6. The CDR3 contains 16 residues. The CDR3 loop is CASSARTGGDNSPLHF. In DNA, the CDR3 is TGTGCCAGCAGCGCGAGGACAGGGGGCGACAATTCACCCCTCCACTTT.

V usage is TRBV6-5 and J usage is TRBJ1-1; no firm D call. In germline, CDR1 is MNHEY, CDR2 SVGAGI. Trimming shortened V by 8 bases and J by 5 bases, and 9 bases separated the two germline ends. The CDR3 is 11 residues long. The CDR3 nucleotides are TGTGCCAGCGATTGGCGAACTGAAGCTTTCTTT. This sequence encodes CASDWRTEAFF.

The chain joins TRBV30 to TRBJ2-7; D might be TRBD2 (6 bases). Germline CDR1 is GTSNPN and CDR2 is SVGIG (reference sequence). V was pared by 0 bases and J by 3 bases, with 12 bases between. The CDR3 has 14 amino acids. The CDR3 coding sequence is TGTGCCTGGAGTGTACTAGGAGGGATCTACGAGCAGTACTTC. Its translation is CAWSVLGGIYEQYF.

This chain's CDR3 is CASSLNRGAYEQYV. CDR3 DNA: TGTGCCAGCAGCTTGAACAGGGGGGCCTACGAGCAGTACGTC. V gene TRBV11-2 combines with J gene TRBJ2-7; 8 positions match TRBD1. This CDR3 spans 14 amino acids. Germline trimming cut 3 bases from V and 2 bases from J; bases unmatched to any gene: 3. The germline V gene encodes CDR1 SGHAT and CDR2 FQNNGV.